The 29 T cell receptor beta chains below all came from one sample that was sequenced in a study of cytomegalovirus exposure and HLA in healthy donors. PCR employed 60 Vbeta and 13 Jbeta primers. Repertoires were generated with immunoSEQ multiplex PCR, while TCRdb's copy carries only in-frame clones and drops some. Among hundreds of thousands of clones listed, approximately 80% were seen once. Material: PBMCs. All receptors come from a boy aged 2 to 10 in good health and CMV-seronegative.

This chain uses TRBV19 with TRBJ2-5; TRBD1 agrees at 8 bases. V dropped 4 bases and J dropped 1; count of bases not matched to a gene: 2. This CDR3 is 14 amino acids long. The germline gives CDR1 LNHDA, CDR2 SQIVND (reference sequence). DNA of the CDR3: TGTGCCAGTAGTACTACAGGGGGCCAAGAGACCCAGTACTTC. Translation: CASSTTGGQETQYF. Together with reference TRBV19 and TRBJ2-5, the CDR3 gives the full variable domain: DGGITQSPKYLFRKEGQNVTLSCEQNLNHDAMYWYRQDPGQGLRLIYYSQIVNDFQKGDIAEGYSVSREKKESFPLTVTSAQKNPTAFYLCASSTTGGQETQYFGPGTRLLVL.

The V and J genes are TRBV9 and TRBJ2-1; no definite D call. CDR1 SGDLS and CDR2 YYNGEE come from the germline V gene. V was shortened by 3 bases and J by 2 bases, with 12 bases between the two germline ends. The CDR3 runs 15 residues. DNA for the CDR3: TGTGCCAGCAGCGCAGAGGTAGAGACCTACAATGAGCAGTTCTTC. This encodes CASSAEVETYNEQFF.

This clone has just a few counts. The chain recombines TRBV30 with TRBJ1-5, with 9 positions matching TRBD1. The CDR3 consists of 14 residues. Germline V gives CDR1 GTSNPN, CDR2 SVGIG (reference sequence). V shed 6 bases and J 2 bases; nucleotides not matched to a gene: 5. The CDR3 sequence is CACTGGEGNQPQHF. CDR3 DNA: TGTGCCTGTACAGGGGGCGAGGGCAATCAGCCCCAGCATTTT.

This CDR3 reads CASSPPVASGRADQFF. CDR3 sequence (DNA): TGTGCCAGCTCACCACCGGTGGCTAGCGGGAGGGCCGATCAGTTCTTC. The chain combines TRBV18 with TRBJ2-1; TRBD2 agrees at 12 bases. The CDR3 is made up of 16 amino acids. Germline values: CDR1 KGHSH, CDR2 LQKENI. Trimming removed 0 bases from V and 13 bases from J; junction bases left unmatched: 10.

The rearrangement joins TRBV5-1 to TRBJ1-3; a weak D match, TRBD1 (5 bases). V shed 2 bases and J shed 4 bases, with 13 bases lying between them. CDR1 is SGHRS and CDR2 is YFSETQ in the germline V gene. The CDR3 has 15 residues. DNA for the CDR3: TGCGCCAGCAGCTTTTCGGGGGGGAGCGGAAACACCATATATTTT. It codes for CASSFSGGSGNTIYF.

A single count supports this clone. V is TRBV19 and J is TRBJ2-7, with 9 bases aligning to TRBD2. CDR1 LNHDA and CDR2 SQIVND come from the germline V gene (reference sequence). CDR3 size: 15 residues. V shed 4 bases and J 3 bases; nucleotides not matched to a gene: 7. In DNA form, the CDR3 reads TGTGCCAGTAGTACTAGCGGGAACACCTTCTACGAGCAGTACTTC. Its protein is CASSTSGNTFYEQYF.

V is TRBV6-5 and J is TRBJ2-5; 8 bases map to TRBD2. Germline loops: CDR1 MNHEY, CDR2 SVGAGI. V dropped 4 bases and J dropped 11; count of bases not matched to a gene: 12. The CDR3 covers 14 residues. This chain's CDR3 is CASSSRGRSGEQYF. The CDR3 DNA reads as TGTGCCAGCAGTTCCCGCGGGAGGTCTGGAGAGCAGTACTTC.

The genes are TRBV25-1 and TRBJ2-1; weak D call: TRBD2 (6 bases). CDR1 is MGHDK and CDR2 is SYGVNS in the germline V gene. There are 12 residues in the CDR3. V lost 1 base and J 10 bases, leaving 8 bases between the germline ends. The CDR3 region is CASSEWRGEQFF. CDR3 nucleotide sequence: TGTGCCAGCAGTGAATGGAGGGGAGAGCAGTTCTTC. Drawing the rest from reference TRBV25-1 and TRBJ2-1, the complete variable domain is EADIYQTPRYLVIGTGKKITLECSQTMGHDKMYWYQQDPGMELHLIHYSYGVNSTEKGDLSSESTVSRIRTEHFPLTLESARPSHTSQYLCASSEWRGEQFFGPGTRLTVL.

This chain joins TRBV19 and TRBJ2-2; 9 bases map to TRBD2. The germline CDR1 and CDR2 sequences are LNHDA and SQIVND (reference sequence). V dropped 7 bases and J dropped 0; count of bases not matched to a gene: 9. The CDR3 totals 17 residues. The CDR3 protein is CASTSQSGRTNTGELFF. CDR3 DNA sequence: TGTGCCAGTACGAGCCAGAGCGGGAGGACGAACACCGGGGAGCTGTTTTTT.

The chain combines TRBV27 with TRBJ1-5; 10 positions match TRBD1. CDR1 MNHEY and CDR2 SMNVEV come from the germline V gene (reference sequence). This CDR3 is 15 amino acids long. The V segment lost 2 bases and the J segment 3 bases; nucleotides outside the gene matches: 1. The CDR3 region has the DNA TGTGCCAGCAGTTTAGACAGGGGGCCCAATCAGCCCCAGCATTTT. Residues: CASSLDRGPNQPQHF.

The gene calls are TRBV29-1 and TRBJ2-7; perhaps TRBD2 as D (5 bases). Trimming shortened V by 1 base and J by 3 bases, and 19 bases separated the two germline ends. The CDR3 extends over 16 amino acids. CDR1 is SQVTM and CDR2 is ANQGSEA in the germline V gene. The CDR3 DNA reads TGCAGCGTTGAAGGTCCGGGAAGCCACACCGGCTACGAGCAGTACTTC. Residues: CSVEGPGSHTGYEQYF.

The rearrangement links TRBV14 to TRBJ2-3, with a possible D match to TRBD1 (6 bases). V was shortened by 7 bases and J by 4 bases, with 12 bases between the two germline ends. In germline, CDR1 is SGHDN, CDR2 FVKESK. The CDR3 covers 13 residues. The DNA of the CDR3 is TGTGCCAGCAAGGTAGGGGGTGCAGATACGCAGTATTTT. Translation gives CASKVGGADTQYF. Looking up the rest from reference TRBV14 and TRBJ2-3 gives the full variable domain: EAGVTQFPSHSVIEKGQTVTLRCDPISGHDNLYWYRRVMGKEIKFLLHFVKESKQDESGMPNNRFLAERTGGTYSTLKVQPAELEDSGVYFCASKVGGADTQYFGPGTRLTVL.

The chain employs TRBV30 and TRBJ1-3; 7 bases line up with TRBD1. This CDR3 has 14 amino acids. Germline V gene lookup returns CDR1 GTSNPN and CDR2 SVGIG (reference sequence). The CDR3 protein is CLLQGVGSGNTIYF. The DNA of the CDR3 is TGTCTACTGCAGGGGGTCGGCTCTGGAAACACCATATATTTT.

The V and J genes are TRBV7-3 and TRBJ2-2; no clear D. CDR1 is SGHTA, CDR2 FQGTGA, per germline. V was clipped by 4 bases and J by 7 bases, with 4 bases between them. The CDR3 has 11 amino acids. As DNA, the CDR3 is TGTGCCAGCAGCTCGGGCGGGGAGCTGTTTTTT. It codes for CASSSGGELFF.

The V and J genes are TRBV9 and TRBJ2-1, with 14 bases lining up with TRBD2. V was pared by 4 bases and J by 10 bases, with 19 bases of the junction left unmatched. The germline V gene has CDR1 SGDLS and CDR2 YYNGEE. CDR3 length: 19 residues. The CDR3 nucleotides read TGTGCCAGCAGCAAGTCGGGACTAGCGGGGGAGGATTTTGGATGCGAGCAGTTCTTC. Its protein product is CASSKSGLAGEDFGCEQFF.

This clone was seen more than once but under ten times. V is TRBV12-5 and J is TRBJ1-1, with D maybe TRBD1 (6 bases). The CDR3 contains 12 residues. Trimming left V 3 bases short and J 9 bases short, with 11 bases between. Germline loops: CDR1 LGHNT, CDR2 FRNRAP. The CDR3, as DNA: TGTGCTAGTGGTTTCCCCAGGGGAAAAGCTTTCTTT. Amino acid sequence: CASGFPRGKAFF. The full variable domain, its missing parts supplied by reference TRBV12-5 and TRBJ1-1, is DARVTQTPRHKVTEMGQEVTMRCQPILGHNTVFWYRQTMMQGLELLAYFRNRAPLDDSGMPKDRFSAEMPDATLATLKIQPSEPRDSAVYFCASGFPRGKAFFGQGTRLTVV.

The chain joins TRBV2 to TRBJ1-1; D is possibly TRBD1 (5 bases). V shed 4 bases and J shed 5 bases, with 8 bases lying between them. Looked up from germline, CDR1 is SNHLY and CDR2 is FYNNEI. The CDR3 has 12 amino acids. The CDR3 reads CASSARGTEAFF. The CDR3 region has the DNA TGTGCCAGCAGTGCCCGGGGGACTGAAGCTTTCTTT.

This clone was detected only a few times. The chain uses TRBV5-1 and TRBJ2-2; TRBD2 agrees at 9 bases. J gave up 6 bases and V 2 bases, and 2 bases lay outside the gene matches. Looked up from germline, CDR1 is SGHRS and CDR2 is YFSETQ. The CDR3 totals 14 residues. CDR3 loop: CASSFAGGPGELFF. The DNA for the CDR3 is TGCGCCAGCAGCTTTGCGGGAGGGCCCGGGGAGCTGTTTTTT.

The chain has TRBV4-2 and TRBJ2-1; TRBD2 matches 13 bases. The V gene's germline CDR1 is LGHNA and CDR2 YNFKEQ. This CDR3 is 19 amino acids long. Trimming took 0 bases from V and 4 from J; bases not matched to a gene: 9. The CDR3 DNA follows: TGTGCCAGCAGCCAAGATATACTAGCGGGGGGGCCGGGGTACAATGAGCAGTTCTTC. Translation: CASSQDILAGGPGYNEQFF.

The genes are TRBV9 and TRBJ2-4, with D perhaps TRBD2 (6 bases). The germline gives CDR1 SGDLS, CDR2 YYNGEE. The V end was cut by 4 bases, the J end by 1 base, with 15 bases between. This CDR3 comprises 16 residues. The CDR3 loop reads CASSPSSVMAKNIQYF. CDR3 coding DNA: TGTGCCAGCAGCCCGTCTAGCGTGATGGCCAAAAACATTCAGTACTTC.

The chain couples TRBV5-8 to TRBJ2-2, with 10 bases matching TRBD1. The J segment lost 3 bases and the V segment lost 3 bases, leaving 2 bases of the junction unmatched. Germline V CDR1 and CDR2: SGHTS, YDEGEE. The CDR3 sequence is 15 residues long. Here the CDR3 reads CASSYGQGDTGELFF. Here the CDR3 DNA reads TGTGCCAGCAGCTATGGACAGGGGGACACCGGGGAGCTGTTTTTT.

The rearrangement links TRBV13 to TRBJ2-1; TRBD2 agrees at 15 bases. The V and J ends lost 5 bases and 4 bases, in that order; junction bases with no gene match: 9. The CDR3 has 18 residues. Looked up from germline, CDR1 is PRHDT and CDR2 is FYEKMQ (reference sequence). This chain's CDR3 is CASSPGTSGGPHYNEQFF. Written as DNA, the CDR3 is TGTGCCAGCAGCCCCGGGACTAGCGGGGGGCCACATTACAATGAGCAGTTCTTC.

This clone was observed a handful of times. The rearrangement links TRBV5-6 to TRBJ2-1; 9 nucleotides align to TRBD2. J was trimmed by 10 bases and V by 0 bases; bases with no gene match: 8. Germline lookup yields CDR1 SGHDT and CDR2 YYEEEE. The CDR3 loop spans 15 amino acids. In nucleotides, the CDR3 is TGTGCCAGCAGCTTGGGGCTGGGTAGCGGGGGAGAGCAGTTCTTC. Protein product: CASSLGLGSGGEQFF.

The chain recombines TRBV7-8 with TRBJ2-5; tentatively, D is TRBD2 (6 bases). The V end was cut by 10 bases, the J end by 5 bases, with 17 bases between. Germline lookup yields CDR1 SGHVS and CDR2 FQNEAQ. The CDR3 length is 13 residues. This chain's CDR3 is CATGLASGETQYF. The CDR3 bases are TGTGCCACCGGCCTAGCGTCGGGGGAGACCCAGTACTTC. Filled out from reference TRBV7-8 and TRBJ2-5, the complete variable domain reads GAGVSQSPRYKVAKRGQDVALRCDPISGHVSLFWYQQALGQGPEFLTYFQNEAQLDKSGLPSDRFFAERPEGSVSTLKIQRTQQEDSAVYLCATGLASGETQYFGPGTRLLVL.

The rearrangement uses TRBV12-2 and TRBJ2-1; the D call in the table, TRBD2, was not verified against the DNA. TRBV12-2 is a known pseudogene. The CDR3 is 16 amino acids. CDR3 amino acids: CASRLARLAGGNEQFF. In DNA form, the CDR3 reads TGTGCAAGTCGCTTAGCGCGACTAGCGGGGGGGAATGAGCAGTTCTTC.

The rearrangement uses TRBV14 and TRBJ2-3, with D uncertain. V lost 2 bases and J lost 6, with 9 bases in between. CDR1 and CDR2 (germline): SGHDN, FVKESK. The CDR3 is 13 residues long. The CDR3 DNA is TGTGCCAGCAGCCAAAACAACGCCGATACGCAGTATTTT. Its translation: CASSQNNADTQYF.

The chain couples TRBV4-2 to TRBJ1-3; a weak D match, TRBD1 (5 bases). From germline, CDR1 is LGHNA and CDR2 YNFKEQ. Deletions cut 0 bases from V and 7 bases from J, with 13 bases between. This CDR3 is 15 amino acids long. The CDR3: CASSQDATARNTIYF. The CDR3 nucleotides are TGTGCCAGCAGCCAAGATGCGACAGCGAGGAACACCATATATTTT.

The chain couples TRBV4-1 to TRBJ2-7, with D perhaps matching TRBD1 (8 bases). The CDR3 has 16 amino acids. The germline CDR1 and CDR2 sequences are MGHRA and YSYEKL. Trimming shortened V by 0 bases and J by 4 bases, and 16 bases separated the two germline ends. CDR3 in amino acids: CASSQELGQGGYEQYF. The CDR3 bases are TGCGCCAGCAGCCAAGAACTCGGACAGGGAGGGTACGAGCAGTACTTC.

The CDR3 spells CASSLEPLTEKNTIYF. For the CDR3, the DNA is TGTGCCAGCAGCTTAGAACCTCTGACAGAGAAAAACACCATATATTTT. This chain links TRBV7-9 with TRBJ1-3; D is possibly TRBD1 (5 bases). The CDR3 has 16 residues. V lost 1 base to trimming and J lost 6 bases, with 16 bases between them. Germline assignment: CDR1 SEHNR and CDR2 FQNEAQ (reference sequence).